Here is one T cell receptor beta chain with its context. What it recognizes is unknown. There are 14 residues in the CDR3. V gave up 6 bases and J gave up 6 bases, with 15 bases separating them. Germline CDR1 and CDR2: MNHNY and SVGAGI (reference sequence). TCRdb's table, derived via immunoSEQ multiplex PCR, lists solely in-frame clones and lacks some. Among about 680,000 clones, around 73% were seen once, and the ten largest hold around 2%. This entry is derived from a study of shared clonotypes between healthy human individuals. Study observations and caveats: With few donors, the genetic and exposure-history diversity represented was limited. Researchers found naive subsets generally carried larger estimated richness than memory subsets.

This receptor was taken from a woman in her twenties or thirties in good health. V usage is TRBV6-6 and J usage is TRBJ2-1, with D perhaps TRBD1 or TRBD2 (5 bases each). The specimen was memory CD4+ T cells sorted from blood. Specified subset: CD45RA-negative fraction. CDR3 sequence: CASSSGTGLNEQFF. CDR3 coding DNA: TGTGCCAGCAGCTCGGGGACGGGCCTCAATGAGCAGTTCTTC.